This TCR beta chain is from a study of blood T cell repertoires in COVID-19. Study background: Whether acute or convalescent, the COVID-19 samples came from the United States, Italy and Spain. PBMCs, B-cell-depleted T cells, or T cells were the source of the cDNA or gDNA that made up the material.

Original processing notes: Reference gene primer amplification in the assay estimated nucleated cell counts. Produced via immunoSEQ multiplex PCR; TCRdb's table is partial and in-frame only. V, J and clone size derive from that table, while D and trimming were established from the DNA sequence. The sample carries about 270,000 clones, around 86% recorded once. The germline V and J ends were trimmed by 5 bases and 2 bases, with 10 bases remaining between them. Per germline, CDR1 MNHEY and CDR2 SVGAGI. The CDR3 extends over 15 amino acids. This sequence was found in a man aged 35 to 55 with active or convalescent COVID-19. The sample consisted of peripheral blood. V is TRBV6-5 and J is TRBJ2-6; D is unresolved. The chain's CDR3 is CASSRHNAGANVLTF. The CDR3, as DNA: TGTGCCAGCAGTAGACATAACGCTGGGGCCAACGTCCTGACTTTC.